Each of the 17 T cell receptor beta chains below was sequenced from the same sample in a study of blood T cell repertoires in COVID-19. The method was immunoSEQ multiplex PCR; TCRdb's version includes in-frame clones alone and lacks a portion of them. The sample yields 200,000 to 250,000 clones, around three quarters seen once. The sequenced material came from peripheral blood. The receptors stem from a woman in her 70s with acute or convalescent COVID-19.

The chain is built from TRBV11-1 and TRBJ2-7, with 9 bases fitting TRBD1. This CDR3 is built from 14 residues. The V segment lost 6 bases and the J segment 4 bases; nucleotides outside the gene matches: 7. Germline CDR1 is SGHAT and CDR2 is FQDESV (reference sequence). CDR3 residues: CASSFSGTGYEQYF. CDR3 bases: TGTGCCAGCAGTTTCTCCGGGACAGGGTACGAGCAGTACTTC.

The CDR3 region is CASSWGDRGRSGANVLTF. As DNA, the CDR3 is TGTGCCAGCAGCTGGGGGGACAGGGGACGATCTGGGGCCAACGTCCTGACTTTC. This sequence joins TRBV5-4 and TRBJ2-6; 10 bases match TRBD1. The CDR3 covers 18 residues. Germline-derived CDR1 and CDR2 are SGHNT and YYREEE (reference sequence). V shed 3 bases, J shed 1 base, and the junction held 7 bases outside the gene matches. Together with reference TRBV5-4 and TRBJ2-6, the CDR3 gives the full variable domain: ETGVTQSPTHLIKTRGQQVTLRCSSQSGHNTVSWYQQALGQGPQFIFQYYREEENGRGNFPPRFSGLQFPNYSSELNVNALELDDSALYLCASSWGDRGRSGANVLTFGAGSRLTVL.

V usage is TRBV25-1 and J usage is TRBJ2-1; a possible D gene is TRBD2 (6 bases). V was cut by 4 bases and J by 8 bases, with 21 bases left in between. The CDR3 covers 16 residues. The germline CDR1 and CDR2 sequences are MGHDK and SYGVNS. The CDR3 bases are TGTGCCAGCAGTGCTCCTCTAGCGCGCCCTACGGATGAGCAGTTCTTC. It yields the protein CASSAPLARPTDEQFF.

V is TRBV6-6 and J is TRBJ2-5, with 9 positions matching TRBD1. V was clipped by 0 bases and J by 4 bases; unmatched bases: 0. The germline CDR1 and CDR2 sequences are MNHNY and SVGAGI (reference sequence). This CDR3 spans 14 amino acids. Here the CDR3 DNA reads TGTGCCAGCAGTTACTCGGACAGGGGAGAGACCCAGTACTTC. Protein sequence: CASSYSDRGETQYF.

The chain is built from TRBV6-1 and TRBJ2-3; D is perhaps TRBD1 (7 bases). The germline gives CDR1 MNHNS, CDR2 SASEGT. The CDR3 has 16 residues. With 4 bases removed from V and 6 bases from J, the gap between germline ends came to 20 bases. As DNA, the CDR3 is TGTGCCAGCAGTGTAGGAGGGGGCGCAGAAGTGGATACGCAGTATTTT. The encoded protein is CASSVGGGAEVDTQYF.

This clone was observed a few times. In the same sample, other DNA sequences code for this CDR3. The CDR3 spells CAWSVRGGPYGYTF. CDR3 sequence (DNA): TGTGCCTGGAGTGTACGGGGGGGCCCCTATGGCTACACCTTC. The J gene is TRBJ1-2, the V gene TRBV30; D perhaps matches TRBD1 (6 bases). The CDR3 contains 14 residues. The germline V gene has CDR1 GTSNPN and CDR2 SVGIG (reference sequence). V dropped 0 bases and J dropped 4 bases, with 12 bases sitting between them.

The chain employs TRBV14 and TRBJ2-2, with a weak D call TRBD2 (7 bases). Trimming shortened V by 3 bases and J by 4 bases, and 33 bases separated the two germline ends. CDR1 and CDR2 (germline): SGHDN, FVKESK. The CDR3 sequence is 22 residues long. This CDR3 reads CASSQTQGLRREAGPSTGELFF. In DNA, the CDR3 is TGTGCCAGCAGCCAGACACAGGGATTGAGGAGAGAAGCGGGGCCCTCCACCGGGGAGCTGTTTTTT.

The chain links TRBV7-2 to TRBJ2-3, with D tentatively TRBD1 (5 bases). The CDR3 totals 16 residues. Trimming stripped 5 bases from V and 2 bases from J, with 17 bases between. Germline-derived CDR1 and CDR2 are SGHTA and FQGNSA. The CDR3 protein is CASSTPLGRITDTQYF. The CDR3 DNA reads as TGTGCCAGCAGCACACCCCTGGGGCGGATCACAGATACGCAGTATTTT.

The sample holds one count of this clone. The chain recombines TRBV9 with TRBJ1-2; tentative D call: TRBD1 (6 bases). CDR1 and CDR2 (germline): SGDLS, YYNGEE. V dropped 3 bases and J dropped 5 bases, with 17 bases sitting between them. The CDR3 extends over 15 amino acids. This CDR3 reads CASSAARDNQYGYTF. The CDR3, as DNA: TGTGCCAGCAGCGCGGCCCGGGACAACCAATATGGCTACACCTTC.

The chain joins TRBV5-5 to TRBJ1-3, with a possible D match to TRBD1 (5 bases). Germline V gives CDR1 SGHKS, CDR2 YYEKEE (reference sequence). CDR3 size: 15 residues. With 2 bases removed from V and 0 bases from J, the gap between germline ends came to 9 bases. The CDR3: CASSFRQISGNTIYF. CDR3 in DNA: TGTGCCAGCAGCTTCCGACAGATCTCTGGAAACACCATATATTTT.

J is TRBJ2-7 and V is TRBV19, with D maybe TRBD2 (7 bases). The V end lost 3 bases, the J end lost 1 base, and 10 bases lay between the germline ends. CDR1 LNHDA and CDR2 SQIVND come from the germline V gene (reference sequence). This CDR3 spans 14 amino acids. In DNA, the CDR3 is TGTGCCAGTAGTATGGCGGGGGCTTCCTACGAGCAGTACTTC. Protein sequence: CASSMAGASYEQYF.

The chain links TRBV24-1 to TRBJ2-5; 10 nucleotides match TRBD1. Looked up from germline, CDR1 is KGHDR and CDR2 is SFDVKD. V dropped 5 bases and J dropped 6; count of bases not matched to a gene: 5. The CDR3 has 14 residues. The DNA of the CDR3 is TGTGCCACCAGTGGAGGGACAGGGGAGAAGACCCAGTACTTC. Its protein is CATSGGTGEKTQYF.

V gene TRBV6-6 combines with J gene TRBJ1-1; no definite D call. The CDR3 runs to 15 residues. V was clipped by 7 bases and J by 11 bases, with 26 bases between them. Looked up from germline, CDR1 is MNHNY and CDR2 is SVGAGI (reference sequence). The CDR3 loop is CASIPSRTGYLRAFF. The CDR3 bases are TGTGCCAGCATCCCATCTCGGACGGGATATCTCAGGGCTTTCTTT.

This rearrangement joins TRBV11-3 to TRBJ2-3, with 7 bases matching TRBD1. V lost 1 base to trimming and J lost 5 bases; unmatched junction nucleotides: 0. The V gene's germline CDR1 is SGHNT and CDR2 YENEEA. The length of the CDR3 is 13 residues. For the CDR3, the DNA is TGTGCCAGCAGCTTAGGACAGGGAGATACGCAGTATTTT. Its translation: CASSLGQGDTQYF.

This CDR3 reads CASTLMGGGSGANVLTF. For the CDR3, the DNA is TGTGCCAGCACTTTAATGGGGGGAGGGTCTGGGGCCAACGTCCTGACTTTC. The chain recombines TRBV2 with TRBJ2-6; 7 bases align to TRBD2. Germline lookup yields CDR1 SNHLY and CDR2 FYNNEI. The CDR3 consists of 17 residues. Germline trimming cut 7 bases from V and 1 base from J; bases unmatched to any gene: 10.

J is TRBJ2-3 and V is TRBV11-2; D remains ambiguous. Germline V gives CDR1 SGHAT, CDR2 FQNNGV. The V end lost 4 bases, the J end lost 4 bases, and 9 bases lay between the germline ends. This CDR3 has 13 amino acids. CDR3 nucleotide sequence: TGTGCCAGCAGCTCCCTGCGGCCAGATACGCAGTATTTT. Protein: CASSSLRPDTQYF.

The rearrangement joins TRBV5-1 to TRBJ1-1; weak D call: TRBD1 (6 bases). V was trimmed by 5 bases and J by 0 bases, leaving 11 bases between them. Germline V lookup: CDR1 SGHRS, CDR2 YFSETQ. The CDR3 has 14 amino acids. The CDR3 region is CASRGQGMNTEAFF. The DNA for the CDR3 is TGCGCCAGCAGGGGGCAGGGGATGAACACTGAAGCTTTCTTT.